This TCR beta chain was retrieved from a study of blood T cell repertoires in COVID-19. V lost 2 bases to trimming and J lost 9 bases, with 8 bases between them. The V gene's germline CDR1 is LGHDT and CDR2 YNNKEL (reference sequence). This CDR3 spans 13 amino acids. Methods used by the authors: Nucleated cell counts were estimated from reference gene primer amplification. Generated by immunoSEQ multiplex PCR, the TCRdb table keeps only in-frame clones and is missing some. That table gives V, J and clone size, and the DNA gave D and trimming. The table has about 470,000 clones, approximately 90% seen once; the top ten hold around 0.7%.

The sequence was collected from a woman in her late teens or twenties who had recovered from COVID-19. Sequenced input: PBMCs or T cells enriched from blood (not recorded which). The chain combines TRBV3-1 (or the pseudogene TRBV3-2) with TRBJ1-6, with no clear D. The DNA of the CDR3 is TGTGCCAGCAGCCAATCAATTAGTTCACCCCTCCACTTT. The encoded protein is CASSQSISSPLHF.